The 20 T cell receptor beta chains below were found in one sample sequenced in a study of blood T cell repertoires in COVID-19. Generated by immunoSEQ multiplex PCR, the TCRdb table keeps only in-frame clones and is missing some. The data hold some 340,000 clones, with roughly four fifths observed a single time. Sequenced input: PBMCs or T cells enriched from blood (not recorded which). The receptors were gathered from a woman aged 50 to 60 who had recovered from COVID-19.

V gene TRBV30 combines with J gene TRBJ2-5; D may be TRBD1 (6 bases). Germline V gene data show CDR1 as GTSNPN and CDR2 as SVGIG (reference sequence). The CDR3 extends over 16 amino acids. Trimming stripped 2 bases from V and 5 bases from J, with 21 bases between. Written as DNA, the CDR3 is TGTGCCTGGAGTATCCCCAGGAACCAAGACAGGGAGACCCAGTACTTC. Protein product: CAWSIPRNQDRETQYF.

The chain's CDR3 is CAWATGTGDYEQYF. The DNA of the CDR3 is TGTGCCTGGGCCACCGGGACAGGGGATTACGAGCAGTACTTC. The genes are TRBV30 and TRBJ2-7; TRBD1 aligns across 10 bases. The CDR3 contains 14 residues. V lost 5 bases to trimming and J lost 4 bases; unmatched junction nucleotides: 8. CDR1 is GTSNPN and CDR2 is SVGIG in the germline V gene (reference sequence).

The chain employs TRBV30 and TRBJ1-2; D unclear. The CDR3 extends over 17 amino acids. CDR1 is GTSNPN, CDR2 SVGIG, per germline (reference sequence). V dropped 2 bases and J dropped 9 bases, with 28 bases sitting between them. The CDR3, as DNA: TGTGCCTGGAGTTCACACGCCGGGTCCCAAGTGGGGAGGAGCTACACCTTC. Translated: CAWSSHAGSQVGRSYTF.

Remarks on this clone: The sample carries other DNA sequences with the same CDR3. The chain is built from TRBV30 and TRBJ1-5; perhaps TRBD1 as D (5 bases). V was trimmed by 3 bases and J by 5 bases, leaving 11 bases between them. This CDR3 comprises 13 residues. Looked up from germline, CDR1 is GTSNPN and CDR2 is SVGIG (reference sequence). The CDR3 DNA reads as TGTGCCTGGAGCGTGGGAGGGGATCAGCCCCAGCATTTT. It encodes CAWSVGGDQPQHF.

The CDR3 coding sequence is TGTGCCAGCAGCGTGGGGACAAGCTCTGGAAACACCATATATTTT. It yields the protein CASSVGTSSGNTIYF. V and J are TRBV9 and TRBJ1-3; D perhaps matches TRBD1 (6 bases). Germline V gives CDR1 SGDLS, CDR2 YYNGEE. The CDR3 totals 15 residues. Trimming shortened V by 2 bases and J by 0 bases, and 9 bases separated the two germline ends.

Comments on this clone: A read error may account for a junction end that differs from germline. The chain is built from TRBV5-1 and TRBJ2-5, with D unresolved. The CDR3 sequence is 13 residues long. Germline CDR1 reads SGHRS; CDR2 reads YFSETQ. The DNA of the CDR3 is TGCGCCAGCAGGTTGGGCCAGGAAGAGACCCAGTACTTC. This sequence encodes CASRLGQEETQYF.

J is TRBJ1-1 and V is TRBV30; 11 bases are a match to TRBD1. Trimming removed 2 bases from V and 5 bases from J; junction bases left unmatched: 10. Germline CDR1 GTSNPN, CDR2 SVGIG (reference sequence). The CDR3 is 16 residues long. The CDR3 loop is CAWSRTGGATLTEAFF. CDR3 DNA: TGTGCCTGGAGTCGGACAGGGGGCGCGACTTTGACTGAAGCTTTCTTT.

V gene TRBV3-1 (or the pseudogene TRBV3-2) combines with J gene TRBJ2-2, with 9 nucleotides matching TRBD2. V lost 0 bases to trimming and J lost 4 bases; unmatched junction nucleotides: 9. The CDR3 has 18 amino acids. Germline CDR1 and CDR2: LGHDT and YNNKEL (reference sequence). The CDR3 reads CASSQDMASGASTGELFF. The CDR3 region has the DNA TGTGCCAGCAGCCAAGATATGGCTAGCGGGGCCTCCACCGGGGAGCTGTTTTTT.

The chain links TRBV6-2 or TRBV6-3 to TRBJ2-7, with 7 bases identical to TRBD1. Unmatched junction bases numbered 18, after V lost 6 bases and J lost 1 base. This CDR3 contains 18 residues. From germline, CDR1 is MNHEY and CDR2 SVGEGT. In DNA form, the CDR3 reads TGTGCCAGCAGCAACAACGCCAAAACAGGGGCCCCATCCTACGAGCAGTACTTC. This sequence encodes CASSNNAKTGAPSYEQYF.

Details on this clone: Germline and junction disagree at one end, which may indicate a read error. The V and J genes are TRBV2 and TRBJ2-4; maybe TRBD2 (6 bases). Per the germline V gene, CDR1 is SNHLY and CDR2 is FYNNEI. This CDR3 contains 10 residues. CDR3 nucleotide sequence: TGCGGGGGAGGCAAAAACATTCAGTACTTC. It yields the protein CGGGKNIQYF.

The chain couples TRBV3-1 (or the pseudogene TRBV3-2) to TRBJ1-6; unclear D gene. This CDR3 contains 14 residues. V gave up 4 bases and J gave up 10 bases, with 14 bases separating them. Germline V gene lookup returns CDR1 LGHDT and CDR2 YNNKEL (reference sequence). CDR3 sequence: CASSPIKGGSPLHF. CDR3 sequence (DNA): TGTGCCAGCAGCCCGATCAAGGGAGGGTCACCCCTCCACTTT.

The chain employs TRBV5-1 and TRBJ2-2; possibly TRBD1 for D (6 bases). Trimming removed 0 bases from V and 4 bases from J, with 10 bases in between. CDR1 and CDR2 (germline): SGHRS, YFSETQ. The CDR3 spans 15 residues. CDR3 bases: TGCGCCAGCAGCTTGGCCGGGACACCCACCGGGGAGCTGTTTTTT. Amino acids: CASSLAGTPTGELFF.

The chain is built from TRBV5-5 and TRBJ2-3, with 7 bases that match TRBD2. Germline V lookup: CDR1 SGHKS, CDR2 YYEKEE (reference sequence). There are 15 residues in the CDR3. Trimming took 0 bases from V and 2 from J; bases not matched to a gene: 3. Written as DNA, the CDR3 is TGTGCCAGCAGCTTGGTGGGGGGGGTCACAGATACGCAGTATTTT. Amino acids: CASSLVGGVTDTQYF.

The V call is TRBV7-2, the J call TRBJ2-2, with 7 nucleotides matching TRBD1. Germline V gives CDR1 SGHTA, CDR2 FQGNSA. V trimming: 4 bases; J trimming: 1 base; junction bases outside the gene matches: 6. The CDR3 has 16 amino acids. The chain's CDR3 is CASSYPNRGNTGELFF. In DNA form, the CDR3 reads TGTGCCAGCAGCTACCCTAACAGGGGGAACACCGGGGAGCTGTTTTTT.

The chain combines TRBV27 with TRBJ2-5, with D possibly TRBD1 on 7 matching bases. This CDR3 has 16 amino acids. Trimming took off 3 bases at V and 4 bases at J, with 18 bases between the two ends. The V gene's germline CDR1 is MNHEY and CDR2 SMNVEV (reference sequence). The CDR3 DNA reads TGTGCCAGCAGTTTCTCCGGGGGACCAGGGGGAGAGACCCAGTACTTC. It codes for CASSFSGGPGGETQYF.

The chain is built from TRBV27 and TRBJ2-4; 9 nucleotides align to TRBD1. Germline V CDR1 and CDR2: MNHEY, SMNVEV (reference sequence). Trimming cost V 5 bases and J 8 bases; bases outside gene matches: 10. The CDR3 has 15 residues. Written as DNA, the CDR3 is TGTGCCAGCAGTACACAGGGGGCTTTGGGGTACATTCAGTACTTC. Encoded protein: CASSTQGALGYIQYF.

The rearrangement links TRBV5-1 to TRBJ1-5; D is uncertain. Per the germline V gene, CDR1 is SGHRS and CDR2 is YFSETQ. CDR3 length: 15 amino acids. The germline V and J ends were trimmed by 1 base and 2 bases, with 10 bases remaining between them. The CDR3 DNA reads TGCGCCAGCAGCTTGCTTCCCGGGGGCAATCAGCCCCAGCATTTT. This codes for CASSLLPGGNQPQHF.

The chain joins TRBV9 to TRBJ2-3; 15 positions agree with TRBD2. Trimming cost V 3 bases and J 1 base; bases outside gene matches: 12. The germline V gene has CDR1 SGDLS and CDR2 YYNGEE. This CDR3 region has 20 residues. In nucleotides, the CDR3 is TGTGCCAGCAGCGCAGGACTAGCGGGAGGGCTCGGAGGCGGCACAGATACGCAGTATTTT. Residues: CASSAGLAGGLGGGTDTQYF.

This clone has only a few counts. The rearrangement links TRBV6-2 or TRBV6-3 to TRBJ2-1, with 10 bases fitting TRBD2. V lost 5 bases and J lost 4; bases outside the gene matches: 5. This CDR3 comprises 15 residues. Germline CDR1 reads MNHEY; CDR2 reads SVGEGT. CDR3 sequence (DNA): TGTGCCAGCAGTGGAAGCGGGAGGGTTTACAATGAGCAGTTCTTC. Translating it yields CASSGSGRVYNEQFF.

The chain is built from TRBV30 and TRBJ2-1; 8 nucleotides agree with TRBD2. The CDR3 is made up of 18 amino acids. Per germline, CDR1 GTSNPN and CDR2 SVGIG (reference sequence). Trimming took 0 bases from V and 0 from J; bases not matched to a gene: 10. The DNA for the CDR3 is TGTGCCTGGAGTGTCCCCTGGACTAGCTCAAGCTCCTACAATGAGCAGTTCTTC. Protein product: CAWSVPWTSSSSYNEQFF.